This T cell receptor (beta chain) comes out of a study of blood T cell repertoires in COVID-19. V lost 5 bases, J lost 5 bases, and 11 bases stayed unmatched. CDR1 is KGHSH, CDR2 LQKENI, per germline. This CDR3 has 15 residues. Authors' data handling: Estimation of nucleated cell counts relied on the amplification of reference gene primers. Generated by immunoSEQ multiplex PCR, the TCRdb table keeps only in-frame clones and is missing some. Clone size and V and J calls were adopted from that table, with D and trimming inferred from the DNA. The sample includes 100,000 to 150,000 clones, around four fifths of them seen just once.

The V and J genes are TRBV18 and TRBJ1-2; the match to TRBD1 covers 7 bases. The sequence was collected from a man aged 55 to 70 with acute or convalescent COVID-19. Material: peripheral blood. The CDR3 nucleotides are TGTGCCAGCTCATTCGACAGGGAACCTTGGTATGGCTACACCTTC. This codes for CASSFDREPWYGYTF.